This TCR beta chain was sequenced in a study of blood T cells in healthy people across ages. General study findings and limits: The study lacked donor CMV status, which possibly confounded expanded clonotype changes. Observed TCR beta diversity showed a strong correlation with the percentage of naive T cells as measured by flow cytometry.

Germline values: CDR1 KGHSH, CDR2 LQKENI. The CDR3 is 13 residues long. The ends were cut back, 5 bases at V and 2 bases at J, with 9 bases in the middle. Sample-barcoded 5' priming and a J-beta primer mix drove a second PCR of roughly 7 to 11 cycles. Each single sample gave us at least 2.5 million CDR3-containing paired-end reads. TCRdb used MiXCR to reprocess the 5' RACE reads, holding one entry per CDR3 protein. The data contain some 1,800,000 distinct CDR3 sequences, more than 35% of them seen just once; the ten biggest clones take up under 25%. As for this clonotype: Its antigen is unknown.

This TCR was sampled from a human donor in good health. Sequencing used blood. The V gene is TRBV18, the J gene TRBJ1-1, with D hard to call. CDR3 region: CASSTDQNTEAFF. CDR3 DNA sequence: TGTGCCAGCTCAACGGACCAAAACACTGAAGCTTTCTTT.